The entry below describes one T cell receptor (beta chain). Its antigen is not yet known. No clone much larger than this one lies a single base away; base qualities are absent. This sample was included in a study of shared T cell receptors in the human thymus (dated by TCRdb to the early 2020s). With regard to the full study: The study examined how the human thymus generates shared, self-reactive T-cell receptor alpha chains.

Library method: the immunoSEQ multiplex PCR assay. This is the immuneACCESS table as TCRdb keeps it, with only in-frame sequences that have V and J called. A part of the clones is gone; compared with another copy, unresolved V genes explain less than half, and the rest is unexplained. Recorded for this sample are 700,000 to 750,000 clones; 80% to 90% of them occurred a single time. The ten largest clones represent around 0.0094% of the sample. These data were also reused for a study on human thymus T cells. The second study reports: In Finland, the donors were immunologically healthy infants who were having open corrective cardiac surgery for congenital heart defects. Thymus tissue was collected as surgical resects that were removed during corrective cardiac surgery. V and J gene segment usage appeared biased in both thymic and peripheral blood repertoires. The related research reported highly overlapping thymic TCR repertoires among unrelated individuals. TCR alpha and beta repertoires from seven to nine infant thymus samples and a few related peripheral blood samples were characterized in the study. Donor ages ranging from roughly 6 to 244 days were recorded, and about six male and a couple of female infants were included in the cohort. Thymocytes were freed from the tissue by mechanical means and kept at -70 degrees C as pellets of roughly 8.5-31 million cells. A QIAsymphony instrument was used to extract genomic DNA from frozen cell pellets. Using the immunoSEQ multiplex PCR assay, the TCRB and TCRAD loci were amplified from a standardized quantity of quality-controlled genomic DNA. The amplicons spanned the V(D)J region and were long enough to cover the CDR3 and allow V and J genes to be identified. Amplicon sequencing was performed on an Illumina platform through the commercial immunoSEQ service. Primer bias and sequencing errors were corrected as previously described, and TCRAD and TCRB were defined on the basis of the IMGT database. Repertoires were analysed with immunoSEQ Analyzer 3.0 and VDJTools, covering basic statistics, V/J segment usage, diversity estimates, rarefaction and pairwise overlap. Diversity was estimated with Chao1, ChaoE, Efron-Thisted, Shannon and inverse Simpson indices, and also on datasets down-sampled to the smallest sample. For repertoire overlap, CDR3 nucleotide sequence, V gene and J gene had to match strictly, and clustering was done by Jaccard-based multidimensional scaling. Thymus samples yielded on average around 810,000 unique TCRB clonotypes, compared with roughly 92,000 from blood samples.

The sequence derives from a girl younger than two with a congenital heart defect. Donor details come from another sample of the same person, matched by shared clones. Sequenced material: thymocytes.

The DNA reads TGTGCCAGCAGTGAGTCAGGGATTGCAGATACGCAGTATTTT. Its amino acids are CASSESGIADTQYF. The chain was built from TRBV6-4 and TRBJ2-3, with a tentative D gene TRBD1 over 5 matching bases. Between the V and J ends, shortened by 3 bases and 4 bases respectively, the junction contains 11 bases. CDR1 and CDR2 were assigned from the germline V gene as MRHNA and SNTAGT. Taken from cysteine to phenylalanine, the CDR3 has 14 residues. Only the CDR3 region is kept as DNA, spanning 42 bases read in frame from base 1.